One and the same sample provided the 8 T cell receptor beta chains below, sequenced in a study of blood T cell repertoires in COVID-19. Sequencing used immunoSEQ multiplex PCR; TCRdb keeps in-frame clones, though not all of them. The sample has fewer than 250,000 clones, roughly 86% seen once. The material sequenced was PBMCs or T cells enriched from blood (not recorded which). The receptors shown here come from a woman in her twenties or thirties with acute COVID-19.

The sample holds a few counts of this clone. The genes are TRBV5-5 and TRBJ1-1; 8 bases line up with TRBD1. The CDR3 is 13 residues long. The germline CDR1 and CDR2 sequences are SGHKS and YYEKEE (reference sequence). J was trimmed by 5 bases and V by 4 bases; bases with no gene match: 4. This chain's CDR3 is CASSEQGDTEAFF. The CDR3 coding sequence is TGTGCCAGCAGCGAACAGGGGGATACTGAAGCTTTCTTT.

The chain combines TRBV27 with TRBJ1-3; D is ambiguous. V lost 8 bases and J 4 bases, leaving 12 bases between the germline ends. Germline CDR1 and CDR2: MNHEY and SMNVEV (reference sequence). The CDR3 loop spans 13 amino acids. The DNA for the CDR3 is TGTGCCAGCCGCAACTCTGCCGGAAACACCATATATTTT. Translation: CASRNSAGNTIYF.

This clone was observed a few times. The chain links TRBV5-1 to TRBJ2-5; unclear D gene. V was trimmed by 4 bases and J by 1 base, leaving 2 bases between them. Germline loops: CDR1 SGHRS, CDR2 YFSETQ. The CDR3 contains 11 residues. CDR3 nucleotides: TGCGCCAGCAGCCTCCAAGAGACCCAGTACTTC. It translates to CASSLQETQYF.

V usage is TRBV5-1 and J usage is TRBJ2-7; TRBD2 might be the D (5 bases). Germline V gives CDR1 SGHRS, CDR2 YFSETQ. The CDR3 is 11 residues long. V lost 0 bases and J lost 7, with 5 bases in between. The CDR3 loop reads CASSLGEEQYF. The CDR3 DNA reads as TGCGCCAGCAGCTTGGGGGAGGAGCAGTACTTC.

The chain recombines TRBV7-8 with TRBJ1-5; D might be TRBD1 (6 bases). From germline, CDR1 is SGHVS and CDR2 FQNEAQ. There are 18 residues in the CDR3. V dropped 2 bases and J dropped 3 bases, with 20 bases sitting between them. The CDR3 DNA reads as TGTGCCAGCAGCTTAAGGTCGGGGACAAGCGAAGACAATCAGCCCCAGCATTTT. This gives the protein CASSLRSGTSEDNQPQHF.

The CDR3 region is CASSLEPGVSYEQYF. CDR3 nucleotide sequence: TGTGCCAGCAGCTTAGAACCGGGAGTCTCCTACGAGCAGTACTTC. The rearrangement joins TRBV11-3 to TRBJ2-7, with D perhaps matching TRBD2 (6 bases). The CDR3 consists of 15 residues. Germline CDR1 reads SGHNT; CDR2 reads YENEEA. With 0 bases removed from V and 0 bases from J, the gap between germline ends came to 9 bases.

This clone came up a few times. V and J are TRBV4-3 and TRBJ1-1, with TRBD1 matching over 7 bases. The germline V gene encodes CDR1 LGHNA and CDR2 YSLEER. CDR3 length: 16 residues. V was pared by 3 bases and J by 3 bases, with 10 bases of the junction left unmatched. CDR3 residues: CASSQRQGGLYTEAFF. CDR3 DNA sequence: TGCGCCAGCAGCCAGCGACAGGGAGGCCTGTACACTGAAGCTTTCTTT.

The chain combines TRBV15 with TRBJ1-2; unclear D gene. V was cut by 1 base and J by 7 bases, with 10 bases left in between. Per germline, CDR1 LNHNV and CDR2 YYDKDF (reference sequence). This CDR3 region has 13 residues. CDR3 region: CATSRVSRVGYTF. In DNA form, the CDR3 reads TGTGCCACCAGCAGAGTATCGAGGGTTGGCTACACCTTC.